Each of the 15 T cell receptor beta chains below was sequenced from the same sample in a study of blood T cell repertoires in COVID-19. TCRdb's table, derived via immunoSEQ multiplex PCR, lists solely in-frame clones and lacks some. The table includes over 200,000 clones, more than 70% detected once. The sequencing input was peripheral blood. These receptors were obtained from a man of 80 years or more with acute or convalescent COVID-19.

This chain joins TRBV6-1 and TRBJ2-5; perhaps TRBD1 as D (6 bases). The length of the CDR3 is 14 residues. The ends were cut back, 2 bases at V and 5 bases at J, with 12 bases in the middle. Germline-derived CDR1 and CDR2 are MNHNS and SASEGT. The CDR3, as DNA: TGTGCCAGCAGTGAACAGGGGAAGGGTGAGACCCAGTACTTC. This sequence encodes CASSEQGKGETQYF.

The V call is TRBV7-6, the J call TRBJ2-1, with D perhaps matching TRBD2 (5 bases). V was clipped by 6 bases and J by 4 bases, with 25 bases between them. The CDR3 has 18 amino acids. Germline CDR1 reads SGHVS; CDR2 reads FNYEAQ. The CDR3 reads CASRPSAASLAPYNEQFF. CDR3 sequence (DNA): TGTGCCAGCAGGCCCTCCGCCGCTAGCCTAGCCCCTTACAATGAGCAGTTCTTC. The entire variable domain, with the rest obtained from reference TRBV7-6 and TRBJ2-1, is as follows: GAGVSQSPRYKVTKRGQDVALRCDPISGHVSLYWYRQALGQGPEFLTYFNYEAQQDKSGLPNDRFSAERPEGSISTLTIQRTEQRDSAMYRCASRPSAASLAPYNEQFFGPGTRLTVL.

The chain couples TRBV3-1 (or the pseudogene TRBV3-2) to TRBJ2-5; D call uncertain. CDR3 size: 12 residues. Germline values: CDR1 LGHDT, CDR2 YNNKEL (reference sequence). With 1 base removed from V and 4 bases from J, the gap between germline ends came to 4 bases. The CDR3 is CASSQVRETQYF. CDR3 in DNA: TGTGCCAGCAGCCAAGTTCGAGAGACCCAGTACTTC.

This clone came up a few times. The genes are TRBV19 and TRBJ2-1, with 7 positions matching TRBD2. CDR1 and CDR2 from the germline V gene are LNHDA and SQIVND (reference sequence). V trimming: 5 bases; J trimming: 7 bases; junction bases outside the gene matches: 8. There are 14 residues in the CDR3. CDR3 protein: CASSLGGSGNEQFF. CDR3 coding DNA: TGTGCCAGTAGTCTGGGCGGGAGTGGGAATGAGCAGTTCTTC.

V and J are TRBV19 and TRBJ1-2; the D is unclear. The CDR3 totals 12 residues. Trimming removed 11 bases from V and 2 bases from J, with 12 bases in between. Germline lookup yields CDR1 LNHDA and CDR2 SQIVND (reference sequence). The CDR3 nucleotides read TGTGCCTCGGCGGGCGAGAACTATGGCTACACCTTC. Amino acid sequence: CASAGENYGYTF.

In this sample, this clone turned up a few times. The chain employs TRBV5-1 and TRBJ2-5, with TRBD2 identical over 8 bases. Per the germline V gene, CDR1 is SGHRS and CDR2 is YFSETQ. The V segment lost 0 bases and the J segment 4 bases; nucleotides outside the gene matches: 14. The CDR3 extends over 18 amino acids. CDR3 sequence (DNA): TGCGCCAGCAGCTTGGTATCGGCGGGAGGAGGAGTAGGAGAGACCCAGTACTTC. This gives the protein CASSLVSAGGGVGETQYF.

The gene calls are TRBV7-9 and TRBJ1-2, with 8 bases aligning to TRBD1. Per germline, CDR1 SEHNR and CDR2 FQNEAQ (reference sequence). The J segment lost 0 bases and the V segment lost 7 bases, leaving 4 bases of the junction unmatched. This CDR3 has 14 residues. CDR3 sequence reads: CASTTGGTNYGYTF. The CDR3, as DNA: TGTGCCAGCACCACAGGGGGGACTAACTATGGCTACACCTTC. The variable domain in full, with the rest retrieved from reference TRBV7-9 and TRBJ1-2, is DTGVSQNPRHKITKRGQNVTFRCDPISEHNRLYWYRQTLGQGPEFLTYFQNEAQLEKSRLLSDRFSAERPKGSFSTLEIQRTEQGDSAMYLCASTTGGTNYGYTFGSGTRLTVV.

The chain recombines TRBV15 with TRBJ2-5; TRBD2 is a possible D gene (6 bases). Germline loops: CDR1 LNHNV, CDR2 YYDKDF (reference sequence). The CDR3 extends over 15 amino acids. With 0 bases removed from V and 4 bases from J, the gap between germline ends came to 12 bases. CDR3 coding DNA: TGTGCCACCAGCAGAGATCCCCTAGCGCGAGAGACCCAGTACTTC. Protein: CATSRDPLARETQYF. The full variable domain, its missing parts supplied by reference TRBV15 and TRBJ2-5, is DAMVIQNPRYQVTQFGKPVTLSCSQTLNHNVMYWYQQKSSQAPKLLFHYYDKDFNNEADTPDNFQSRRPNTSFCFLDIRSPGLGDTAMYLCATSRDPLARETQYFGPGTRLLVL.

V gene TRBV6-2 or TRBV6-3 combines with J gene TRBJ1-2; tentatively, D is TRBD1 (6 bases). Germline CDR1 reads MNHEY; CDR2 reads SVGEGT. The CDR3 covers 14 residues. Trimming stripped 5 bases from V and 2 bases from J, with 12 bases between. As DNA, the CDR3 is TGTGCCAGCAGTACAAAACAGGGAAACTATGGCTACACCTTC. Amino acid sequence: CASSTKQGNYGYTF.

The rearrangement joins TRBV29-1 to TRBJ1-2, with D tentatively TRBD1 (5 bases). Germline V gives CDR1 SQVTM, CDR2 ANQGSEA. The CDR3 extends over 12 amino acids. V was clipped by 4 bases and J by 2 bases, with 8 bases between them. The DNA for the CDR3 is TGCAGCGTTGCTGCAGGGAACTATGGCTACACCTTC. Residues: CSVAAGNYGYTF.

This clone was seen a single time. V is TRBV9 and J is TRBJ1-1; D perhaps matches TRBD1 (5 bases). The V gene's germline CDR1 is SGDLS and CDR2 YYNGEE. V was clipped by 3 bases and J by 8 bases, with 11 bases between them. The CDR3 covers 12 residues. CDR3 amino acids: CASSGSTGEAFF. The CDR3 DNA follows: TGTGCCAGCAGCGGATCAACAGGCGAAGCTTTCTTT.

The chain uses TRBV6-5 and TRBJ1-5; 10 positions agree with TRBD1. The CDR3 runs to 15 residues. Germline CDR1 is MNHEY and CDR2 is SVGAGI. V lost 4 bases, J lost 7 bases, and 7 bases stayed unmatched. The CDR3: CASSFSGTGVQPQHF. CDR3 coding DNA: TGTGCCAGCAGTTTTTCCGGGACAGGGGTACAGCCCCAGCATTTT.

On this clone itself: The germline gene is not matched at one end of the junction; a read error may be the cause. V gene TRBV5-5 combines with J gene TRBJ1-2; 7 positions match TRBD1. Germline V gene data show CDR1 as SGHKS and CDR2 as YYEKEE (reference sequence). The CDR3 has 15 amino acids. CDR3 nucleotide sequence: TGTGCCAGCAGTTTGGGGGACAGCCTAACTCATGGCTACACCTTC. This translates into CASSLGDSLTHGYTF.

The V and J genes are TRBV12-5 and TRBJ2-2; the match to TRBD2 covers 8 bases. From germline, CDR1 is LGHNT and CDR2 FRNRAP. The CDR3 length is 11 residues. CDR3 region: CARGGSGELFF. CDR3 nucleotides: TGTGCCCGGGGGGGTTCCGGGGAGCTGTTTTTT.

The V call is TRBV7-2, the J call TRBJ2-2, with D possibly TRBD1 on 6 matching bases. CDR3 length: 15 residues. V shed 3 bases and J shed 7 bases, with 15 bases lying between them. Germline V CDR1 and CDR2: SGHTA, FQGNSA. The CDR3 region is CASSFEQGWVGELFF. The CDR3 region has the DNA TGTGCCAGCAGCTTCGAACAGGGTTGGGTCGGGGAGCTGTTTTTT.